The 27 T cell receptor beta chains below were found in one sample sequenced in a study of cytomegalovirus exposure and HLA in healthy donors. In the PCR, 60 Vbeta and 13 Jbeta primers were used. TCRdb keeps only in-frame clones here, not all; method: immunoSEQ multiplex PCR. The table includes about 120,000 clones, approximately 80% detected once. Sequenced sample: PBMCs. These receptors came from a man between 18 and 35 years old in good health and CMV-seropositive.

The V gene is TRBV27, the J gene TRBJ2-2; no definite D call. Trimming removed 6 bases at V and 7 bases at J, with 6 bases between. CDR1 is MNHEY and CDR2 is SMNVEV in the germline V gene (reference sequence). The CDR3 contains 11 residues. CDR3 bases: TGTGCCAGCAGGACGGGCGGGGAGCTGTTTTTT. Encoded protein: CASRTGGELFF.

This sequence joins TRBV4-2 and TRBJ1-2; possible D gene TRBD1, 5 bases. The CDR3 contains 15 residues. V was pared by 0 bases and J by 8 bases, with 16 bases between. Germline CDR1 LGHNA, CDR2 YNFKEQ. DNA for the CDR3: TGTGCCAGCAGCCAAGACCCGGGCCTGAAGGGGGGCTACACCTTC. Its protein is CASSQDPGLKGGYTF.

The rearrangement links TRBV15 to TRBJ2-7; D is unresolved. The ends were cut back, 0 bases at V and 1 base at J, with 10 bases in the middle. This CDR3 is built from 15 residues. CDR1 is LNHNV and CDR2 is YYDKDF in the germline V gene (reference sequence). The CDR3 here is CATSRELEASYEQYF. CDR3 coding DNA: TGTGCCACCAGCAGAGAGTTAGAGGCTTCCTACGAGCAGTACTTC.

The V call is TRBV27, the J call TRBJ2-1; 7 nucleotides match TRBD2. V was clipped by 5 bases and J by 3 bases; unmatched bases: 4. The length of the CDR3 is 14 residues. Looked up from germline, CDR1 is MNHEY and CDR2 is SMNVEV (reference sequence). This chain's CDR3 is CASSKERGYNEQFF. The CDR3 DNA is TGTGCCAGCAGTAAGGAGCGGGGCTACAATGAGCAGTTCTTC.

The V call is TRBV7-9, the J call TRBJ2-7; D perhaps matches TRBD1 (6 bases). The CDR3 length is 16 residues. V lost 1 base, J lost 3 bases, and 16 bases lay in between. Germline CDR1 and CDR2: SEHNR and FQNEAQ (reference sequence). Here the CDR3 reads CASSLGRGNKGYEQYF. As DNA, the CDR3 is TGTGCCAGCAGCTTAGGCAGGGGAAATAAGGGCTACGAGCAGTACTTC. The entire variable domain, with the rest obtained from reference TRBV7-9 and TRBJ2-7, is as follows: DTGVSQNPRHKITKRGQNVTFRCDPISEHNRLYWYRQTLGQGPEFLTYFQNEAQLEKSRLLSDRFSAERPKGSFSTLEIQRTEQGDSAMYLCASSLGRGNKGYEQYFGPGTRLTVT.

The chain couples TRBV6-1 to TRBJ2-3; TRBD2 agrees at 10 bases. CDR1 is MNHNS and CDR2 is SASEGT in the germline V gene. This CDR3 region has 15 residues. The V segment lost 3 bases and the J segment 1 base; nucleotides outside the gene matches: 1. CDR3 sequence (DNA): TGTGCCAGCAGTGAGGGGACTAGCGGCACAGATACGCAGTATTTT. It encodes CASSEGTSGTDTQYF.

This chain uses TRBV19 with TRBJ2-5, with 7 nucleotides matching TRBD2. CDR1 LNHDA and CDR2 SQIVND come from the germline V gene (reference sequence). The CDR3 runs 15 residues. Trimming removed 8 bases from V and 5 bases from J; junction bases left unmatched: 14. DNA of the CDR3: TGTGCCAGTGGGGGGGGACCGAGCTTTGGGGAGACCCAGTACTTC. It specifies CASGGGPSFGETQYF.

The chain employs TRBV2 and TRBJ1-2, with D possibly being TRBD1 (6 bases). V was pared by 3 bases and J by 4 bases, with 12 bases between. Germline V gene data show CDR1 as SNHLY and CDR2 as FYNNEI. The CDR3 extends over 14 amino acids. DNA for the CDR3: TGTGCCAGCAGTGAGGATAAGGGGGTCTATGGCTACACCTTC. This sequence encodes CASSEDKGVYGYTF.

V usage is TRBV10-2 and J usage is TRBJ1-5, with D tentatively TRBD1 (5 bases). V was cut by 11 bases and J by 0 bases, with 11 bases left in between. The CDR3 contains 13 residues. Germline V gene sequence: CDR1 WSHSY, CDR2 SAAADI. The CDR3 loop reads CAGAPDSNQPQHF. In DNA, the CDR3 is TGCGCCGGGGCCCCAGATAGCAATCAGCCCCAGCATTTT.

This clone occurred a few times. The chain employs TRBV13 and TRBJ2-5, with TRBD2 identical over 12 bases. The CDR3 extends over 18 amino acids. CDR1 and CDR2 from the germline V gene are PRHDT and FYEKMQ (reference sequence). Losses at the gene ends were 6 bases for V and 2 bases for J; bases not matched to a gene: 13. Here the CDR3 reads CASSPVGLAGPVQETQYF. The DNA for the CDR3 is TGTGCCAGCAGTCCAGTAGGACTAGCGGGGCCAGTACAAGAGACCCAGTACTTC.

The J gene is TRBJ2-7, the V gene TRBV14; the match to TRBD1 covers 7 bases. J gave up 2 bases and V 1 base, and 5 bases lay outside the gene matches. Germline values: CDR1 SGHDN, CDR2 FVKESK. The CDR3 length is 15 residues. CDR3 nucleotide sequence: TGTGCCAGCAGCCAAGGACAGGGTGGGACCTACGAGCAGTACTTC. Its translation: CASSQGQGGTYEQYF.

This chain uses TRBV6-5 with TRBJ2-7, with 8 positions matching TRBD2. The CDR3 loop spans 13 amino acids. Trimming removed 2 bases from V and 4 bases from J; junction bases left unmatched: 1. The germline gives CDR1 MNHEY, CDR2 SVGAGI. Written as DNA, the CDR3 is TGTGCCAGCAGTTACGGACTAGCTTACGAGCAGTACTTC. Its protein is CASSYGLAYEQYF.

About this clone: Its ends do not fully match the called genes, so a read error is possible. V gene TRBV11-2 combines with J gene TRBJ2-5, with D perhaps TRBD1 or TRBD2 (6 bases each). The germline V gene has CDR1 SGHAT and CDR2 FQNNGV. The CDR3 runs 13 residues. CDR3 in amino acids: CASTLQGGETQYF. CDR3 DNA sequence: TGTGCCAGCACCTTACAGGGAGGAGAGACCCAGTACTTC.

This chain uses TRBV28 with TRBJ1-3; D gene uncertain. Germline values: CDR1 MDHEN, CDR2 SYDVKM. The CDR3 length is 14 residues. Trimming shortened V by 2 bases and J by 6 bases, and 11 bases separated the two germline ends. This chain's CDR3 is CASSLVRRVNTIYF. CDR3 in DNA: TGTGCCAGCAGTTTAGTGAGGCGGGTAAACACCATATATTTT.

This clone came up a few times. V is TRBV28 and J is TRBJ1-6; TRBD1 is a possible D gene (6 bases). Germline loops: CDR1 MDHEN, CDR2 SYDVKM. V gave up 5 bases and J gave up 2 bases, with 10 bases separating them. CDR3 size: 15 residues. CDR3 loop: CASSKQGPYNSPLHF. The CDR3 region has the DNA TGTGCCAGCAGTAAACAGGGACCCTATAATTCACCCCTCCACTTT.

A few counts support this clone. V gene TRBV29-1 combines with J gene TRBJ1-1, with 7 bases that match TRBD1. The CDR3 runs to 15 residues. Germline CDR1 SQVTM, CDR2 ANQGSEA. The J segment lost 0 bases and the V segment lost 3 bases, leaving 7 bases of the junction unmatched. CDR3: CSVDQGDHMNTEAFF. The CDR3 coding sequence is TGCAGCGTTGACCAGGGGGATCACATGAACACTGAAGCTTTCTTT.

This chain joins TRBV27 and TRBJ1-2; D not certain. The germline V gene encodes CDR1 MNHEY and CDR2 SMNVEV (reference sequence). CDR3 length: 12 residues. The germline V and J ends were trimmed by 4 bases and 5 bases, with 8 bases remaining between them. This CDR3 is CASSSGSYGYTF. CDR3 in DNA: TGTGCCAGCAGTTCGGGATCTTATGGCTACACCTTC.

V usage is TRBV13 and J usage is TRBJ2-2; tentative D call: TRBD2 (6 bases). The CDR3 has 16 amino acids. In germline, CDR1 is PRHDT, CDR2 FYEKMQ (reference sequence). Trimming took off 0 bases at V and 4 bases at J, with 12 bases between the two ends. The CDR3 sequence: CASSLGMREFTGELFF. The DNA of the CDR3 is TGTGCCAGCAGCTTAGGAATGCGGGAATTCACCGGGGAGCTGTTTTTT.

This chain links TRBV2 with TRBJ1-5; perhaps TRBD1 as D (6 bases). V lost 4 bases to trimming and J lost 0 bases, with 10 bases between them. Germline V CDR1 and CDR2: SNHLY, FYNNEI. This CDR3 has 15 amino acids. The CDR3 nucleotides are TGTGCCAGCAGTGCGGACAGAACTAGCAATCAGCCCCAGCATTTT. Translation: CASSADRTSNQPQHF.

The chain employs TRBV28 and TRBJ1-1, with 10 bases lining up with TRBD1. The V and J ends lost 2 bases and 11 bases, in that order; junction bases with no gene match: 5. This CDR3 region has 13 residues. Germline CDR1 is MDHEN and CDR2 is SYDVKM. Here the CDR3 reads CASSLDGTGAAFF. DNA of the CDR3: TGTGCCAGCAGTTTAGACGGGACAGGGGCCGCTTTCTTT.

J is TRBJ1-1 and V is TRBV5-1, with a weak D call TRBD1 (5 bases). Germline V lookup: CDR1 SGHRS, CDR2 YFSETQ. CDR3 length equals 15 residues. With 2 bases removed from V and 3 bases from J, the gap between germline ends came to 14 bases. The CDR3 sequence: CASSFSGNAYTEAFF. As DNA, the CDR3 is TGCGCCAGCAGCTTCTCAGGGAACGCTTACACTGAAGCTTTCTTT.

The chain recombines TRBV11-3 with TRBJ1-4; D may be TRBD1 (5 bases). The ends were cut back, 5 bases at V and 5 bases at J, with 9 bases in the middle. CDR3 length equals 13 residues. Germline V gene sequence: CDR1 SGHNT, CDR2 YENEEA. The CDR3 coding sequence is TGTGCCAGCAGCCTCTCAGGGAATGAAAAACTGTTTTTT. Translation gives CASSLSGNEKLFF.

The chain uses TRBV7-3 and TRBJ2-1, with D perhaps matching TRBD2 (6 bases). Germline V lookup: CDR1 SGHTA, CDR2 FQGTGA. There are 16 residues in the CDR3. V dropped 3 bases and J dropped 0 bases, with 12 bases sitting between them. CDR3 loop: CASSLYRESSYNEQFF. CDR3 bases: TGTGCCAGCAGCTTGTATCGGGAGAGCTCCTACAATGAGCAGTTCTTC.

V and J are TRBV19 and TRBJ1-1, with 8 bases matching TRBD1. With V trimmed by 2 bases and J by 3 bases, 5 bases remained unmatched. The CDR3 has 15 amino acids. CDR1 is LNHDA and CDR2 is SQIVND in the germline V gene (reference sequence). This chain's CDR3 is CASSIRQGAHTEAFF. The CDR3 bases are TGTGCCAGTAGTATACGGCAGGGGGCACACACTGAAGCTTTCTTT.

In DNA, the CDR3 is TGTGCCAGCAGGGGGCAGGGAGAGACCCAGTACTTC. This sequence encodes CASRGQGETQYF. The rearrangement uses TRBV2 and TRBJ2-5, with D possibly TRBD1 on 5 matching bases. Per the germline V gene, CDR1 is SNHLY and CDR2 is FYNNEI. There are 12 residues in the CDR3. V was cut by 6 bases and J by 4 bases, with 9 bases left in between.

The gene calls are TRBV6-5 and TRBJ1-1; D is possibly TRBD1 (6 bases). This CDR3 region has 13 residues. Germline values: CDR1 MNHEY, CDR2 SVGAGI. Trimming removed 5 bases at V and 3 bases at J, with 10 bases between. The CDR3 loop reads CASSEEGDTEAFF. The CDR3 nucleotides are TGTGCCAGCAGTGAAGAGGGGGACACTGAAGCTTTCTTT.

The chain joins TRBV6-5 to TRBJ2-7; 7 bases agree with TRBD1. J was trimmed by 9 bases and V by 3 bases; bases with no gene match: 11. From germline, CDR1 is MNHEY and CDR2 SVGAGI. The CDR3 covers 14 residues. CDR3 DNA sequence: TGTGCCAGCAGTTATGACAGGGCCGGGTCAACGCAGTACTTC. Translated, it gives CASSYDRAGSTQYF.